These T cell receptor beta chains were read from a single sample in a study of shared clonotypes between healthy human individuals. The repertoire was sequenced with immunoSEQ multiplex PCR; TCRdb's copy has only in-frame clones and lacks some. Among more than 2 million clones listed, around 93% were seen once. What was sequenced was naive CD8+ T cells from PBMCs. Every receptor here comes from a man between 18 and 29 years old in good health. Some clones in this sample may be carry-over from other donors' samples. Both conserved end residues are part of each CDR3. Fields, in order: D gene, J gene, clone size, CDR3 length, V gene, CDR3 DNA, CDR3 protein. D genes are given only for firm matches. For some rows the clone size is stated as once, few or many, or as a class when expanded; others skip it.

.	TRBJ2-3	.	12	TRBV28	TGTGCCAGCAGCGACCGCACAGATACGCAGTATTTT	CASSDRTDTQYF
.	TRBJ2-1	.	15	TRBV30	TGTGCCTGGAGTGTAGGGGGGCCCTCTAACAATGAGCAGTTCTTC	CAWSVGGPSNNEQFF
.	TRBJ2-3	.	17	TRBV25-1	TGTGCCAGCAGTGGCCTGACGAGCGGTTTCTTCACAGATACGCAGTATTTT	CASSGLTSGFFTDTQYF
.	TRBJ1-5	few	14	TRBV19	TGTGCCAGTAGATCGGGAGTGAGTAATCAGCCCCAGCATTTT	CASRSGVSNQPQHF
.	TRBJ2-7	.	14	TRBV7-9	TGTGCCAGCAGCTTAAAAGGTAGCCCCTACGAGCAGTACTTC	CASSLKGSPYEQYF
TRBD2	TRBJ2-1	.	14	TRBV30	TGTGCCTTCCGTGGAGCGGGAGCCCCCTATGAGCAGTTCTTC	CAFRGAGAPYEQFF
.	TRBJ1-2	.	14	TRBV27	TGTGCCAGCACATCCCGGGCAGGGAACTATGGCTACACCTTC	CASTSRAGNYGYTF
.	TRBJ1-1	.	15	TRBV10-2	TGCGCCAGCAGTGAGTCCAACTTGGGGGCGGGTGAAGCTTTCTTT	CASSESNLGAGEAFF
TRBD2	TRBJ2-1	.	16	TRBV5-1	TGCGCCAGCAGCTTGAGAGCGGGAGGGATATACAATGAGCAGTTCTTC	CASSLRAGGIYNEQFF
.	TRBJ1-1	.	14	TRBV9	TGTGCCAGCAGCCGAGGTCGGTCGGGCACTGAAGCTTTCTTT	CASSRGRSGTEAFF
.	TRBJ2-3	.	16	TRBV9	TGTGCCAGCAGCGTAGCCAGGGAGCCCAGCACAGATACGCAGTATTTT	CASSVAREPSTDTQYF
.	TRBJ2-1	once	13	TRBV27	TGTGCCAGCAGTTTTTCAGCGGCAAATGAGCAGTTCTTC	CASSFSAANEQFF
TRBD2	TRBJ2-2	.	14	TRBV30	TGTGCCGCAGGCCCGGGACTAGGCACCGGGGAGCTGTTTTTT	CAAGPGLGTGELFF
TRBD1	TRBJ1-2	.	14	TRBV10-3	TGTGCCATCAGTGAGGTGGGGGGACAGGGGATCCCTCACTTC	CAISEVGGQGIPHF